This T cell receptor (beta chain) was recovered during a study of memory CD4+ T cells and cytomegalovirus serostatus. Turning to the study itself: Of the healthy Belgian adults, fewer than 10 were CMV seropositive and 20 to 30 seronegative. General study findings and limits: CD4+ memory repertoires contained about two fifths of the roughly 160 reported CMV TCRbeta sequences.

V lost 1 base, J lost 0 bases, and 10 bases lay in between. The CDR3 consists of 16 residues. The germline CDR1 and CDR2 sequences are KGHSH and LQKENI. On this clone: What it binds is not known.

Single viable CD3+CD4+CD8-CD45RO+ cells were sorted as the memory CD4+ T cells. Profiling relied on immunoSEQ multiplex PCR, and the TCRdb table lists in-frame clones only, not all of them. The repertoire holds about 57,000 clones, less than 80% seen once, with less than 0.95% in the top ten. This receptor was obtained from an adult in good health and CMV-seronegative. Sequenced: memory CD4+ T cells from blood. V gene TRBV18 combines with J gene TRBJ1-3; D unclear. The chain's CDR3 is CASSPLDFNSGNTIYF. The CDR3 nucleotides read TGTGCCAGCTCACCACTGGACTTTAACTCTGGAAACACCATATATTTT.